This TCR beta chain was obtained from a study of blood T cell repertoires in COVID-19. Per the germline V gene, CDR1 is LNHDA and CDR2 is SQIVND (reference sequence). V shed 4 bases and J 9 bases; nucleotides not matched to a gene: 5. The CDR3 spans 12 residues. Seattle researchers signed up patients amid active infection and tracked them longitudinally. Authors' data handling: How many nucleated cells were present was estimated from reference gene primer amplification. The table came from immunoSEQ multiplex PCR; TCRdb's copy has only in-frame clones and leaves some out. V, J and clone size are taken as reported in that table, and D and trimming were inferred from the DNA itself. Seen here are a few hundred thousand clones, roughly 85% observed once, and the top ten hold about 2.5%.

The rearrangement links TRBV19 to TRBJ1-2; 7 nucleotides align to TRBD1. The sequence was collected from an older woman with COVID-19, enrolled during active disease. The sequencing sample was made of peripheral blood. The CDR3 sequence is CASSKGTESYTF. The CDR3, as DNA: TGTGCCAGTAGTAAGGGGACAGAGAGCTACACCTTC.